What follows is one T cell receptor beta chain and its context. Its antigen remains unidentified. V gave up 3 bases and J gave up 0 bases, with 8 bases separating them. The CDR3 is made up of 14 amino acids. Germline CDR1 and CDR2: MDHEN and SYDVKM. This specimen belongs to a study of T cell responses to AZD1222 COVID-19 vaccine. General study findings and limits: Baseline seropositivity occurred in only six AZD1222 recipients. Most donors were white British and more were female, and clonal diversity was possibly underestimated.

Profiling relied on immunoSEQ multiplex PCR, and the TCRdb table lists in-frame clones only, not all of them. The sample records about 130,000 clones, 92% being singletons. Both about-4-week and about-12-week second-dose recipients were combined. This receptor was obtained from an adult who received the AZD1222 COVID-19 vaccine. The specimen comprised peripheral blood, sampled 28 days after the second AZD1222 dose. The V gene is TRBV28, the J gene TRBJ1-1; no definite D call. CDR3 coding DNA: TGTGCCAGCAGTTTGTCAGGAATGAACACTGAAGCTTTCTTT. Translation: CASSLSGMNTEAFF. Drawing the rest from reference TRBV28 and TRBJ1-1, the complete variable domain is DVKVTQSSRYLVKRTGEKVFLECVQDMDHENMFWYRQDPGLGLRLIYFSYDVKMKEKGDIPEGYSVSREKKERFSLILESASTNQTSMYLCASSLSGMNTEAFFGQGTRLTVV.